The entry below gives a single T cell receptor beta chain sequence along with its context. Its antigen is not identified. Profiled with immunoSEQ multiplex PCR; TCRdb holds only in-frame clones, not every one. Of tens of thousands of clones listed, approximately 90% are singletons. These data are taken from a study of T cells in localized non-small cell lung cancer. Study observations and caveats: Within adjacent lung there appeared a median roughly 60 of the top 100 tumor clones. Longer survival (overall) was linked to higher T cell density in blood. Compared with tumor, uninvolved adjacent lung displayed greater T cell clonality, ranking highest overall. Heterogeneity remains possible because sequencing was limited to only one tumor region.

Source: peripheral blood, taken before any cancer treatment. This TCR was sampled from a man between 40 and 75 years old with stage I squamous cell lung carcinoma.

The CDR3 DNA follows: TGTGCCAGCAGCTTTAGCGGGAGGGGGTACGAGCAGTACTTC. Residues: CASSFSGRGYEQYF. J is TRBJ2-7 and V is TRBV6-5; 11 bases map to TRBD2. V shed 6 bases, J shed 4 bases, and the junction held 5 bases outside the gene matches. Germline V gene data show CDR1 as MNHEY and CDR2 as SVGAGI. The length of the CDR3 is 14 residues.